Listed below are T cell receptor beta chains from one sample, sequenced in a study of blood T cell repertoires in COVID-19. Profiling relied on immunoSEQ multiplex PCR, and the TCRdb table lists in-frame clones only, not all of them. The sample carries some 200,000 clones, around 90% recorded once. Input material: peripheral blood. The receptors stem from a man aged 55 to 70 with active or convalescent COVID-19. Each CDR3 is given with its conserved first and last residue. A D gene is named only where the DNA matches it firmly. Clone size is shown for a subset of rows, as once, few, many or a class of expanded clone.

size: .; V: TRBV19; D: .; J: TRBJ2-3; DNA: TGTGCCAGTAAAGACAGGAGCACAGATACGCAGTATTTT; CDR3: CASKDRSTDTQYF
size: .; V: TRBV4-2; D: TRBD2; J: TRBJ2-3; DNA: TGTGCCAGCAGCCGAACCCCGACTAGCGGGGTGAGCACAGATACGCAGTATTTT; CDR3: CASSRTPTSGVSTDTQYF
size: .; V: TRBV6-5; D: .; J: TRBJ1-1; DNA: TGTGCCAGCGGGAGTATCAGTGAAGCTTTCTTT; CDR3: CASGSISEAFF
size: .; V: TRBV5-1; D: TRBD2; J: TRBJ2-5; DNA: TGCGCCAGCAGCCCGGGGACTAGCGGCGTGGTTGAGACCCAGTACTTC; CDR3: CASSPGTSGVVETQYF
size: .; V: TRBV19; D: .; J: TRBJ1-5; DNA: TGTGCCAGTAGATCAGGCGGGGGTAATAGCAATCAGCCCCAGCATTTT; CDR3: CASRSGGGNSNQPQHF
size: .; V: TRBV6-1; D: .; J: TRBJ1-1; DNA: TGTGCCAGCAGTGAATTTCAGGGGAACACTGAAGCTTTCTTT; CDR3: CASSEFQGNTEAFF
size: once; V: TRBV7-3; D: TRBD2; J: TRBJ2-3; DNA: TGTGCCAGCAGTCTAGGCGGGGGGGCCACAGATACGCAGTATTTT; CDR3: CASSLGGGATDTQYF
size: .; V: TRBV6-1; D: .; J: TRBJ2-3; DNA: TGTGCCAGCAGTGAAGCAGGGGTTGGTACGCAGTATTTT; CDR3: CASSEAGVGTQYF
size: .; V: TRBV29-1; D: .; J: TRBJ1-2; DNA: TGCAGCGTTGTAGCGGGGGGACATGGCTACACCTTC; CDR3: CSVVAGGHGYTF
size: .; V: TRBV7-6; D: TRBD2; J: TRBJ2-4; DNA: TGTGCCAGCAGCTTAGGCGGGGGGGCTTCGGCCAAAAACATTCAGTACTTC; CDR3: CASSLGGGASAKNIQYF
size: .; V: TRBV21-1; D: .; J: TRBJ2-5; DNA: TGTGCCAGCAGCAGACGGACAGGAAACTTCGAGACCCAGTACTTC; CDR3: CASSRRTGNFETQYF
size: .; V: TRBV6-5; D: .; J: TRBJ1-1; DNA: TGTGCCAGCAGTACACACAAGAACACTGAAGCTTTCTTT; CDR3: CASSTHKNTEAFF
size: .; V: TRBV6-5; D: .; J: TRBJ2-1; DNA: TGTGCCAGCAGTTCCGGACTCTACAATGAGCAGTTCTTC; CDR3: CASSSGLYNEQFF
size: once; V: TRBV6-2/TRBV6-3; D: TRBD1; J: TRBJ2-1; DNA: TGTGCCAGCAGCCCTACAGGGGTATTTTCCTACAATGAGCAGTTCTTC; CDR3: CASSPTGVFSYNEQFF
size: .; V: TRBV27; D: .; J: TRBJ2-7; DNA: TGTGCCAGCAGCACCAGAAACTACGAGCAGTACTTC; CDR3: CASSTRNYEQYF
size: .; V: TRBV24-1; D: TRBD2; J: TRBJ2-1; DNA: TGTGCCACCAGTGACCATTTGACCCGGGGGGGCCTTTACAATGAGCAGTTCTTC; CDR3: CATSDHLTRGGLYNEQFF
size: few; V: TRBV5-1; D: .; J: TRBJ1-1; DNA: TGCGCCAGCAGCTTTATCCCAGATGACACTGAAGCTTTCTTT; CDR3: CASSFIPDDTEAFF
size: .; V: TRBV5-1; D: TRBD1; J: TRBJ1-2; DNA: TGCGCCAGCAGCATGACGACAGGGCAGGATGGCTACACCTTC; CDR3: CASSMTTGQDGYTF
size: .; V: TRBV5-6; D: TRBD1; J: TRBJ2-3; DNA: TGTGCCAGCAGCCGGGACAGTTCCCCAGATACGCAGTATTTT; CDR3: CASSRDSSPDTQYF
size: .; V: TRBV6-1; D: .; J: TRBJ1-1; DNA: TGTGCCAGCAGTGAAGGAAACACCAACACTGAAGCTTTCTTT; CDR3: CASSEGNTNTEAFF
size: .; V: TRBV5-1; D: TRBD1; J: TRBJ1-2; DNA: TGCGCCAGCAGCCCGCTAGAGGGGGCGACCTATGGCTACACCTTC; CDR3: CASSPLEGATYGYTF
size: .; V: TRBV5-5; D: .; J: TRBJ1-2; DNA: TGTGCCAGCAGCTTGTACGGCGGTGATGGCTACACCTTC; CDR3: CASSLYGGDGYTF
size: .; V: TRBV2; D: .; J: TRBJ1-2; DNA: TGTGCCAGCAGTGGACACCCAGTTTATGGCTACACCTTC; CDR3: CASSGHPVYGYTF
size: .; V: TRBV18; D: TRBD1; J: TRBJ2-3; DNA: TGTGCCAGCTCACCGAGAGGACAGGGGGCACCTACGCAGTATTTT; CDR3: CASSPRGQGAPTQYF
size: once; V: TRBV6-6; D: TRBD1; J: TRBJ1-1; DNA: TGTGCCAGCAGCACGGGACAGCCGAACACTGAAGCTTTCTTT; CDR3: CASSTGQPNTEAFF
size: .; V: TRBV11-2; D: TRBD2; J: TRBJ2-1; DNA: TGTGCCAGCAGCTTACCGGGACTAGCGGGGGGGGCTGGGCAGTTCTTC; CDR3: CASSLPGLAGGAGQFF
size: .; V: TRBV18; D: TRBD1; J: TRBJ2-7; DNA: TGTGCCAGCTCACCGACAGGGGCCGAGCAGTACTTC; CDR3: CASSPTGAEQYF
size: .; V: TRBV21-1; D: .; J: TRBJ2-1; DNA: TGTGCCAGCAGAAGGTTACGGGGGGGAATTTTCAATGAGCAGTTCTTC; CDR3: CASRRLRGGIFNEQFF
size: .; V: TRBV12-5; D: .; J: TRBJ1-1; DNA: TGTGCTAGTGGCCCTGGGGGGGACACTGAAGCTTTCTTT; CDR3: CASGPGGDTEAFF
size: .; V: TRBV3-1/TRBV3-2; D: TRBD1; J: TRBJ1-6; DNA: TGTGCCAGCAGCACGACAGGGAGTTTTAATTCACCCCTCCACTTT; CDR3: CASSTTGSFNSPLHF
size: .; V: TRBV5-1; D: .; J: TRBJ1-1; DNA: TGCGCCAGCAGCTTACAGGGTTCGAACACTGAAGCTTTCTTT; CDR3: CASSLQGSNTEAFF
size: .; V: TRBV12-3/TRBV12-4; D: TRBD1; J: TRBJ1-2; DNA: TGTGCCAGCAGATTACTGACAGGGGGAGGCTACACCTTC; CDR3: CASRLLTGGGYTF
size: .; V: TRBV11-2; D: .; J: TRBJ1-4; DNA: TGTGCCAGCAGCTTAAACCCCCAGAACGAAAAACTGTTTTTT; CDR3: CASSLNPQNEKLFF
size: .; V: TRBV5-1; D: .; J: TRBJ1-6; DNA: TGCGCCAGCGCCCCTTCGGACAGTCGGGTAGGAGGCGCGGCCCTCCACTTT; CDR3: CASAPSDSRVGGAALHF
size: .; V: TRBV27; D: .; J: TRBJ2-2; DNA: TGTGCCAGCAGACCCCCCTGGACTGATACCGGGGAGCTGTTTTTT; CDR3: CASRPPWTDTGELFF
size: .; V: TRBV7-3; D: .; J: TRBJ1-2; DNA: TGTGCCAGCAGCTTAGGCAGGGAAGATGGCTACACCTTC; CDR3: CASSLGREDGYTF